One sample yielded the 2 T cell receptor beta chains listed below, sequenced in a study of cytomegalovirus exposure and HLA in healthy donors. The PCR ran on 60 Vbeta and 13 Jbeta primers. Assay used: immunoSEQ multiplex PCR; TCRdb lists only in-frame clones, some missing. This table has about 120,000 clones, 80% appearing once. Sequenced: PBMCs. These TCRs come from a man in his thirties or forties in good health and CMV-seropositive.

The V gene is TRBV10-3, the J gene TRBJ2-7; possibly TRBD2 for D (5 bases). V was pared by 5 bases and J by 4 bases, with 6 bases between. The V gene's germline CDR1 is ENHRY and CDR2 SYGVKD. This CDR3 comprises 11 residues. CDR3 residues: CAISSGYEQYF. Here the CDR3 DNA reads TGTGCCATCAGTTCGGGGTACGAGCAGTACTTC.

V gene TRBV4-1 combines with J gene TRBJ1-1; D perhaps matches TRBD1 (6 bases). V shed 0 bases and J shed 5 bases, with 16 bases lying between them. Germline assignment: CDR1 MGHRA and CDR2 YSYEKL. The CDR3 has 16 amino acids. The CDR3 loop is CASSQEGGARGTEAFF. For the CDR3, the DNA is TGCGCCAGCAGCCAAGAGGGGGGGGCTCGAGGGACTGAAGCTTTCTTT.